One and the same sample provided the 30 T cell receptor beta chains below, sequenced in a study of blood T cell repertoires in COVID-19. Measured with immunoSEQ multiplex PCR; TCRdb has only the in-frame clones, and not every one. The data hold roughly 240,000 clones, with approximately 82% observed a single time. Material: peripheral blood. The source of these receptors is a man in his 60s who had recovered from COVID-19.

The rearrangement links TRBV2 to TRBJ2-1; D is uncertain. V was clipped by 5 bases and J by 7 bases, with 9 bases between them. Per germline, CDR1 SNHLY and CDR2 FYNNEI. The CDR3 spans 12 residues. CDR3: CASSFVRNEQFF. The CDR3 nucleotides are TGTGCCAGCAGTTTTGTGAGGAATGAGCAGTTCTTC. Using reference TRBV2 and TRBJ2-1 for the parts outside the CDR3, the full variable domain is EPEVTQTPSHQVTQMGQEVILRCVPISNHLYFYWYRQILGQKVEFLVSFYNNEISEKSEIFDDQFSVERPDGSNFTLKIRSTKLEDSAMYFCASSFVRNEQFFGPGTRLTVL.

The chain recombines TRBV28 with TRBJ2-7; 7 bases agree with TRBD1. Trimming removed 5 bases from V and 5 bases from J; junction bases left unmatched: 12. This CDR3 has 15 amino acids. The germline gives CDR1 MDHEN, CDR2 SYDVKM. The CDR3 protein is CASSIYRGMANEQYF. DNA for the CDR3: TGTGCCAGCAGTATCTACAGGGGAATGGCAAACGAGCAGTACTTC. Full variable domain (outside the CDR3, taken from reference TRBV28 and TRBJ2-7): DVKVTQSSRYLVKRTGEKVFLECVQDMDHENMFWYRQDPGLGLRLIYFSYDVKMKEKGDIPEGYSVSREKKERFSLILESASTNQTSMYLCASSIYRGMANEQYFGPGTRLTVT.

This chain connects TRBV5-1 to TRBJ1-1; no clear D. Germline V gene sequence: CDR1 SGHRS, CDR2 YFSETQ. This CDR3 has 17 residues. Trimming took 0 bases from V and 8 from J, leaving 23 bases between them. CDR3 DNA: TGCGCCAGCAGCTTGGATCTTATGCCGGGAGGAAGCTCGGAAGCTTTCTTT. Residues: CASSLDLMPGGSSEAFF. Complete variable domain (other parts from reference TRBV5-1 and TRBJ1-1): KAGVTQTPRYLIKTRGQQVTLSCSPISGHRSVSWYQQTPGQGLQFLFEYFSETQRNKGNFPGRFSGRQFSNSRSEMNVSTLELGDSALYLCASSLDLMPGGSSEAFFGQGTRLTVV.

V and J are TRBV19 and TRBJ2-3; 7 bases align to TRBD2. The CDR3 totals 18 residues. Germline V gene lookup returns CDR1 LNHDA and CDR2 SQIVND (reference sequence). V lost 6 bases to trimming and J lost 4 bases; unmatched junction nucleotides: 19. This chain's CDR3 is CASSSMVWTRGLADTQYF. The CDR3 DNA sequence: TGTGCCAGTAGCTCCATGGTTTGGACTAGGGGATTAGCAGATACGCAGTATTTT. Full variable domain (outside the CDR3, taken from reference TRBV19 and TRBJ2-3): DGGITQSPKYLFRKEGQNVTLSCEQNLNHDAMYWYRQDPGQGLRLIYYSQIVNDFQKGDIAEGYSVSREKKESFPLTVTSAQKNPTAFYLCASSSMVWTRGLADTQYFGPGTRLTVL.

The V call is TRBV19, the J call TRBJ1-1; 9 nucleotides align to TRBD1. Trimming cost V 7 bases and J 0 bases; bases outside gene matches: 6. The CDR3 totals 15 residues. Germline loops: CDR1 LNHDA, CDR2 SQIVND (reference sequence). The CDR3 DNA is TGTGCCAGTATTGACAGGGGGAAAATGAACACTGAAGCTTTCTTT. Protein sequence: CASIDRGKMNTEAFF.

This clone was counted only a few times. This chain connects TRBV28 to TRBJ2-7; D is undetermined. Trimming stripped 7 bases from V and 7 bases from J, with 23 bases between. The CDR3 loop spans 15 amino acids. CDR1 and CDR2 from the germline V gene are MDHEN and SYDVKM. CDR3 loop: CASTTGGSRVWEQYF. The CDR3 DNA reads TGTGCCAGCACCACGGGTGGGTCACGGGTATGGGAGCAGTACTTC.

The chain carries TRBV20-1 and TRBJ2-2; 8 bases fit TRBD1. Trimming removed 3 bases from V and 5 bases from J; junction bases left unmatched: 5. CDR3 length equals 14 residues. Germline loops: CDR1 DFQATT, CDR2 SNEGSKA (reference sequence). CDR3 DNA sequence: TGCAGTGCTAGTCGACAGGGGTGGACCGGGGAGCTGTTTTTT. Translated, it gives CSASRQGWTGELFF.

The genes are TRBV18 and TRBJ2-3; the match to TRBD2 covers 9 bases. The length of the CDR3 is 14 residues. Germline CDR1 reads KGHSH; CDR2 reads LQKENI. The V gene end was trimmed by 8 bases and the J gene end by 5 bases; junction bases not matched to a gene: 8. CDR3 DNA: TGTGCCAGCACCCTAGCGGGAACGGGAGATACGCAGTATTTT. This translates into CASTLAGTGDTQYF.

Only one count was recorded for this clone. This sequence joins TRBV4-1 and TRBJ2-7; TRBD1 matches at 10 bases. CDR1 and CDR2 (germline): MGHRA, YSYEKL. Germline trimming cut 1 base from V and 2 bases from J; bases unmatched to any gene: 2. The CDR3 runs to 15 residues. CDR3 sequence: CASSQAGTGAYEQYF. The CDR3 DNA sequence: TGCGCCAGCAGCCAAGCCGGGACAGGGGCCTACGAGCAGTACTTC.

The gene calls are TRBV5-4 and TRBJ1-1; 7 bases align to TRBD1. The V and J ends lost 4 bases and 2 bases, in that order; junction bases with no gene match: 5. The CDR3 extends over 14 amino acids. Germline CDR1 SGHNT, CDR2 YYREEE (reference sequence). CDR3 sequence: CASSGGGRNTEAFF. In DNA, the CDR3 is TGTGCCAGCAGCGGAGGGGGCCGAAACACTGAAGCTTTCTTT. Full variable domain (remainder filled in from reference TRBV5-4 and TRBJ1-1): ETGVTQSPTHLIKTRGQQVTLRCSSQSGHNTVSWYQQALGQGPQFIFQYYREEENGRGNFPPRFSGLQFPNYSSELNVNALELDDSALYLCASSGGGRNTEAFFGQGTRLTVV.

The chain is built from TRBV2 and TRBJ2-1; TRBD1 is a possible D gene (6 bases). V lost 4 bases and J 0 bases, leaving 10 bases between the germline ends. The CDR3 extends over 15 amino acids. Germline CDR1 SNHLY, CDR2 FYNNEI. For the CDR3, the DNA is TGTGCCAGCAGTGCACGGACAGTCTCCTACAATGAGCAGTTCTTC. It codes for CASSARTVSYNEQFF. The full variable domain, with the rest looked up from reference TRBV2 and TRBJ2-1, is EPEVTQTPSHQVTQMGQEVILRCVPISNHLYFYWYRQILGQKVEFLVSFYNNEISEKSEIFDDQFSVERPDGSNFTLKIRSTKLEDSAMYFCASSARTVSYNEQFFGPGTRLTVL.

With regard to this clone: Because the CDR3 is missing its conserved closing phenylalanine or tryptophan, this is likely a read error. The DNA is omitted, as the CDR3 cannot be located on it reliably, and the CDR3 follows TCRdb's listing. The rearrangement joins TRBV20-1 to TRBJ1-2; TRBD1 reflects the table's D call only, with no check against the DNA. In germline, CDR1 is DFQATT, CDR2 SNEGSKA (reference sequence). The CDR3 has 11 residues if both end residues are counted. This CDR3 is CSASLGTGNNL.

V gene TRBV2 combines with J gene TRBJ2-5, with D perhaps matching TRBD2 (6 bases). This CDR3 has 14 residues. CDR1 and CDR2 from the germline V gene are SNHLY and FYNNEI. V was clipped by 5 bases and J by 7 bases, with 17 bases between them. CDR3 nucleotide sequence: TGTGCCAGCAGTAAATCCACTAGCCAGTCGACCCAGTACTTC. Protein: CASSKSTSQSTQYF. The full variable domain, completed using reference TRBV2 and TRBJ2-5, is EPEVTQTPSHQVTQMGQEVILRCVPISNHLYFYWYRQILGQKVEFLVSFYNNEISEKSEIFDDQFSVERPDGSNFTLKIRSTKLEDSAMYFCASSKSTSQSTQYFGPGTRLLVL.

The genes are TRBV5-4 and TRBJ2-7; 9 nucleotides align to TRBD1. J was trimmed by 3 bases and V by 5 bases; bases with no gene match: 9. Germline CDR1 SGHNT, CDR2 YYREEE (reference sequence). CDR3 length: 15 amino acids. DNA of the CDR3: TGTGCCAGCAGTCCCTCCGGGACAGGGCTCTACGAGCAGTACTTC. Translation: CASSPSGTGLYEQYF.

This chain connects TRBV6-5 to TRBJ1-4, with 7 bases identical to TRBD1. After removal of 2 bases from V and 7 bases from J, the junction contained 7 bases not matched to a gene. The CDR3 spans 15 residues. Germline V lookup: CDR1 MNHEY, CDR2 SVGAGI. This CDR3 is CASSYHRGVGEKLFF. The DNA of the CDR3 is TGTGCCAGCAGTTACCACAGGGGAGTGGGTGAAAAACTGTTTTTT.

This clone turned up a few times. The CDR3 here is CASSPLGTGDLNTGELFF. In DNA form, the CDR3 reads TGTGCCAGCTCACCACTCGGGACAGGGGACTTAAACACCGGGGAGCTGTTTTTT. V usage is TRBV18 and J usage is TRBJ2-2; the match to TRBD1 covers 10 bases. This CDR3 region has 18 residues. The V and J ends lost 1 base and 2 bases, in that order; junction bases with no gene match: 7. The V gene's germline CDR1 is KGHSH and CDR2 LQKENI.

The rearrangement links TRBV19 to TRBJ1-1, with D perhaps TRBD1 (5 bases). The CDR3 extends over 13 amino acids. Per the germline V gene, CDR1 is LNHDA and CDR2 is SQIVND (reference sequence). The V end was cut by 9 bases, the J end by 1 base, with 12 bases between. DNA for the CDR3: TGTGCCAGCCAAATCGACAGGAACACTGAAGCTTTCTTT. Its protein is CASQIDRNTEAFF.

The rearrangement links TRBV6-2 or TRBV6-3 to TRBJ2-1; 13 nucleotides align to TRBD2. Germline lookup yields CDR1 MNHEY and CDR2 SVGEGT. This CDR3 has 17 amino acids. The junction had 5 bases not matched to a gene; V was cut back by 6 bases and J by 0 bases. The CDR3 region is CASSGLAGVGSYNEQFF. The CDR3 coding sequence is TGTGCCAGCAGCGGACTAGCGGGAGTGGGCTCCTACAATGAGCAGTTCTTC.

V is TRBV18 and J is TRBJ1-2, with D perhaps TRBD1 (6 bases). Germline CDR1 and CDR2: KGHSH and LQKENI. The CDR3 covers 15 residues. V lost 2 bases and J lost 3, with 13 bases in between. DNA of the CDR3: TGTGCCAGCTCACCATGGGGGGGGCGCGACTATGGCTACACCTTC. Translating gives CASSPWGGRDYGYTF.

The genes are TRBV5-5 and TRBJ2-6; 7 bases line up with TRBD1. Germline lookup yields CDR1 SGHKS and CDR2 YYEKEE (reference sequence). Trimming cost V 2 bases and J 0 bases; bases outside gene matches: 5. The length of the CDR3 is 17 residues. CDR3 loop: CASSFGAGGSGANVLTF. The CDR3 DNA reads as TGTGCCAGCAGCTTTGGTGCAGGGGGCTCTGGGGCCAACGTCCTGACTTTC.

This clone was recorded a few times. The CDR3 region is CASSAPGQGARYNSPLHF. The CDR3 DNA sequence: TGTGCCAGCAGTGCTCCCGGACAGGGGGCGCGCTATAATTCACCCCTCCACTTT. This chain connects TRBV25-1 to TRBJ1-6, with TRBD1 matching over 11 bases. CDR1 is MGHDK and CDR2 is SYGVNS in the germline V gene. The CDR3 is 18 residues long. V shed 4 bases and J 3 bases; nucleotides not matched to a gene: 8.

This chain links TRBV6-5 with TRBJ2-3, with unresolved D. This CDR3 has 14 residues. Looked up from germline, CDR1 is MNHEY and CDR2 is SVGAGI. Trimming stripped 2 bases from V and 4 bases from J, with 10 bases between. The CDR3 is CASSYGTTADTQYF. The CDR3 region has the DNA TGTGCCAGCAGTTACGGAACAACAGCAGATACGCAGTATTTT.

The chain uses TRBV6-2 or TRBV6-3 and TRBJ1-1; D gene unclear. The ends were cut back, 0 bases at V and 9 bases at J, with 14 bases in the middle. This CDR3 spans 14 amino acids. CDR1 is MNHEY, CDR2 SVGEGT, per germline. CDR3 sequence: CASSYSRNRVQAFF. CDR3 coding DNA: TGTGCCAGCAGTTACTCTCGGAACCGGGTCCAAGCTTTCTTT.

This chain uses TRBV28 with TRBJ1-5; tentative D call: TRBD1 (5 bases). Germline V gene data show CDR1 as MDHEN and CDR2 as SYDVKM. The CDR3 has 15 residues. Trimming left V 4 bases short and J 4 bases short, with 14 bases between. The DNA of the CDR3 is TGTGCCAGCAGTTCCCCCGGGGGAGGTAATCAGCCCCAGCATTTT. This encodes CASSSPGGGNQPQHF.

The chain joins TRBV19 to TRBJ2-2; 10 nucleotides agree with TRBD2. The germline V gene encodes CDR1 LNHDA and CDR2 SQIVND (reference sequence). The J segment lost 3 bases and the V segment lost 6 bases, leaving 7 bases of the junction unmatched. CDR3 length: 16 residues. CDR3 amino acids: CASRDSGRGYTGELFF. For the CDR3, the DNA is TGTGCCAGTAGGGACAGCGGGAGGGGATACACCGGGGAGCTGTTTTTT.

The chain carries TRBV6-5 and TRBJ2-7; perhaps TRBD1 as D (6 bases). V shed 0 bases and J shed 2 bases, with 8 bases lying between them. The V gene's germline CDR1 is MNHEY and CDR2 SVGAGI. The CDR3 runs to 14 residues. The CDR3 nucleotides are TGTGCCAGCAGTTACTCCGCAGGGGCCTACGAGCAGTACTTC. This codes for CASSYSAGAYEQYF.

The CDR3 spells CASSLWLPSGTSVDSYNEQFF. The CDR3, as DNA: TGCGCCAGCAGCTTGTGGTTACCTAGCGGGACGAGCGTCGACTCCTACAATGAGCAGTTCTTC. The chain recombines TRBV5-1 with TRBJ2-1, with 9 nucleotides matching TRBD2. The germline gives CDR1 SGHRS, CDR2 YFSETQ. Trimming cost V 1 base and J 0 bases; bases outside gene matches: 17. This CDR3 spans 21 amino acids.

The rearrangement links TRBV18 to TRBJ1-2, with 7 bases that match TRBD1. Germline V gives CDR1 KGHSH, CDR2 LQKENI. V shed 1 base and J 2 bases; nucleotides not matched to a gene: 7. The CDR3 extends over 16 amino acids. This CDR3 is CASSPLGSGGNYGYTF. The CDR3 DNA sequence: TGTGCCAGCTCACCACTCGGCTCAGGGGGGAACTATGGCTACACCTTC.

As DNA, the CDR3 is TGTGCCAGCAGCCCCATAACGGGGAGGACTGAAGCTTTCTTT. Translating gives CASSPITGRTEAFF. This chain links TRBV5-4 with TRBJ1-1; unclear D gene. The CDR3 length is 14 residues. Germline-derived CDR1 and CDR2 are SGHNT and YYREEE (reference sequence). Trimming took off 4 bases at V and 5 bases at J, with 15 bases between the two ends.

The chain couples TRBV15 to TRBJ2-7; 9 positions agree with TRBD2. V was clipped by 0 bases and J by 7 bases; unmatched bases: 10. Per the germline V gene, CDR1 is LNHNV and CDR2 is YYDKDF (reference sequence). CDR3 length equals 16 residues. The DNA for the CDR3 is TGTGCCACCAGCAGAGAGCAAGTACTAGCGGGCTGGGAGCAGTACTTC. Translating it yields CATSREQVLAGWEQYF. The full variable domain, rest sourced from reference TRBV15 and TRBJ2-7, is DAMVIQNPRYQVTQFGKPVTLSCSQTLNHNVMYWYQQKSSQAPKLLFHYYDKDFNNEADTPDNFQSRRPNTSFCFLDIRSPGLGDTAMYLCATSREQVLAGWEQYFGPGTRLTVT.